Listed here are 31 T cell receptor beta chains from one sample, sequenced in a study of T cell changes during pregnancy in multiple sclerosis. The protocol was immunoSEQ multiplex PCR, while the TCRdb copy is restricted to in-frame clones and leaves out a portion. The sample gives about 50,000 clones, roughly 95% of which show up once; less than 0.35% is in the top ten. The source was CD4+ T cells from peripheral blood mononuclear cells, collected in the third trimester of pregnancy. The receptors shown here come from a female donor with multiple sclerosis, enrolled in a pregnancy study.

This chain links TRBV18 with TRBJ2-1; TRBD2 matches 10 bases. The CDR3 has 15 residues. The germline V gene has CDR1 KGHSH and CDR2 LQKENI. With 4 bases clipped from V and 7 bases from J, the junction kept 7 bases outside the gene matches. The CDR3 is CASSQLAGVGNEQFF. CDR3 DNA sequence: TGTGCCAGCTCACAGCTAGCGGGAGTGGGTAATGAGCAGTTCTTC.

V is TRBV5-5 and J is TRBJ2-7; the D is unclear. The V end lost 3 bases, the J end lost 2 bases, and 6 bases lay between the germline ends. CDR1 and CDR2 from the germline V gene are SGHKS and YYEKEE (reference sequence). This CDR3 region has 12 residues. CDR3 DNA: TGTGCCAGCAGCTACGTAGCCTACGAGCAGTACTTC. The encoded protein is CASSYVAYEQYF.

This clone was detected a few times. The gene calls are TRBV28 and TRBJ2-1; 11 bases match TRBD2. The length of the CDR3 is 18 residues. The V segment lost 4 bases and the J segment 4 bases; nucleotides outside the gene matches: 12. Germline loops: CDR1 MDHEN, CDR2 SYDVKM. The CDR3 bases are TGTGCCAGCAGTTCTCTAGCGGGAGGTACTCCGGGGTACAATGAGCAGTTCTTC. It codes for CASSSLAGGTPGYNEQFF.

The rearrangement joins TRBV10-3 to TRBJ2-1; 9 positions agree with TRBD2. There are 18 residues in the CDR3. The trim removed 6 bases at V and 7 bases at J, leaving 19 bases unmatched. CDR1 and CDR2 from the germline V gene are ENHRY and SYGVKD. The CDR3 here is CAIRAELGLAGIGNEQFF. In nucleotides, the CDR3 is TGTGCCATCAGGGCGGAGCTGGGGCTAGCGGGAATTGGGAATGAGCAGTTCTTC.

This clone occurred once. The CDR3 reads CASSPQIDIGGGTGELFF. CDR3 bases: TGTGCCAGCAGCCCCCAGATAGACATCGGGGGGGGGACCGGGGAGCTGTTTTTT. V and J are TRBV11-3 and TRBJ2-2; the match to TRBD2 covers 8 bases. This CDR3 contains 18 residues. Trimming removed 5 bases from V and 5 bases from J; junction bases left unmatched: 16. Germline V gene data show CDR1 as SGHNT and CDR2 as YENEEA.

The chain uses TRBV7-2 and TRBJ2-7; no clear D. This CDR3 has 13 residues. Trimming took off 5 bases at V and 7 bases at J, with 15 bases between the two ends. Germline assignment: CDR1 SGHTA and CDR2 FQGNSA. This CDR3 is CASSQSLVGEQYF. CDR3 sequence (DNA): TGTGCCAGCAGCCAGTCCCTAGTAGGAGAGCAGTACTTC.

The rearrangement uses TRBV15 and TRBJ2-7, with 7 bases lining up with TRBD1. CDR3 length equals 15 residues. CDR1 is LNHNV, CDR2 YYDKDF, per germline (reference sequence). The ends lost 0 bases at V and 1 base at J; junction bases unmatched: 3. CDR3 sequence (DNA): TGTGCCACCAGCAGAGAGACAGGGAGATCCTACGAGCAGTACTTC. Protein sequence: CATSRETGRSYEQYF.

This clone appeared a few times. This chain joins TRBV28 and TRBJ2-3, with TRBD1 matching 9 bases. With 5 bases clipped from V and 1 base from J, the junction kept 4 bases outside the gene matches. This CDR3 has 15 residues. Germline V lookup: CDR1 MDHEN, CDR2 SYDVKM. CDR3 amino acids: CASSKRTGGTDTQYF. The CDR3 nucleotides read TGTGCCAGCAGTAAGCGGACAGGGGGCACAGATACGCAGTATTTT.

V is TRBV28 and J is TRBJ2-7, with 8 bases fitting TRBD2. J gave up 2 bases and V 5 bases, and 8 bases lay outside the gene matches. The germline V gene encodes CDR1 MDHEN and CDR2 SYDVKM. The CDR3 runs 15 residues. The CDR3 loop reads CASSRGGTGTYEQYF. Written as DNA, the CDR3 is TGTGCCAGCAGTCGGGGGGGAACAGGGACCTACGAGCAGTACTTC.

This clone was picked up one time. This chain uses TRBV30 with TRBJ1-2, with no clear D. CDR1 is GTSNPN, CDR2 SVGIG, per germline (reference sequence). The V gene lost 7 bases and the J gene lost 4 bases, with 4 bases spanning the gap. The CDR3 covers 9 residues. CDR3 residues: CASGYGYTF. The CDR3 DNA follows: TGTGCCTCAGGCTATGGCTACACCTTC.

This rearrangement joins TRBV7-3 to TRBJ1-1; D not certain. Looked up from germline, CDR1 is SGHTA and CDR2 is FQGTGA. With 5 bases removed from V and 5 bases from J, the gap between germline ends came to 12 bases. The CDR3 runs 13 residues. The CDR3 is CASSKSGRTEAFF. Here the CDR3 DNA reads TGTGCCAGCAGCAAGAGCGGTAGGACTGAAGCTTTCTTT.

The DNA of the CDR3 is TGTGCCAGTAGTTCCAGGGAGGGCACTGAAGCTTTCTTT. This codes for CASSSREGTEAFF. The genes are TRBV19 and TRBJ1-1, with D perhaps TRBD1 (5 bases). The CDR3 is 13 residues long. Germline CDR1 and CDR2: LNHDA and SQIVND (reference sequence). The V end lost 5 bases, the J end lost 4 bases, and 11 bases lay between the germline ends.

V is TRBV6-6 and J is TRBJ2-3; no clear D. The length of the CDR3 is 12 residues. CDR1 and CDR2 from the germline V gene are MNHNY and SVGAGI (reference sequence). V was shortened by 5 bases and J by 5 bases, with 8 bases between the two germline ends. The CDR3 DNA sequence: TGTGCCAGCAGTCCCTCAGTAGATACGCAGTATTTT. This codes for CASSPSVDTQYF.

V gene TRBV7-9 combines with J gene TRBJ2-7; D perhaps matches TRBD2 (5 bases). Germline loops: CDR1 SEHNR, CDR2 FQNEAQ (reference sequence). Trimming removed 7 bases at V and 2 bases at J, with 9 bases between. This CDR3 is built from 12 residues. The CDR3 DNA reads TGTGCCAGCACGGACGGGACCTACGAGCAGTACTTC. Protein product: CASTDGTYEQYF.

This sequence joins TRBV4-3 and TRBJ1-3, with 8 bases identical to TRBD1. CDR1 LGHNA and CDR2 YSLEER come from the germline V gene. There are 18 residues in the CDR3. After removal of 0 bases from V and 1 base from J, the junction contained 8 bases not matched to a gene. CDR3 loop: CASSQEVTGARSGNTIYF. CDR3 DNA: TGCGCCAGCAGCCAAGAGGTGACAGGGGCCCGGTCTGGAAACACCATATATTTT.

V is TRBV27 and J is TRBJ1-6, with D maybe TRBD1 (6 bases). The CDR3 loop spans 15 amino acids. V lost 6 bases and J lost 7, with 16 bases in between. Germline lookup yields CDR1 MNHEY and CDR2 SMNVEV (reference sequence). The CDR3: CASSQGRDGNSPLHF. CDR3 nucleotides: TGTGCCAGCAGCCAGGGGAGGGACGGGAATTCACCCCTCCACTTT.

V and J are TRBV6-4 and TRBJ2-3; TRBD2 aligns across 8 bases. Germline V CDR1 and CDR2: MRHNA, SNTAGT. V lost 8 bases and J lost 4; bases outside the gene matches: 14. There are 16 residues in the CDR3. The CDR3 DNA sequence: TGTGCCAGCGGACCCCGGCGGCGGGAGGCCGCAGATACGCAGTATTTT. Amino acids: CASGPRRREAADTQYF.

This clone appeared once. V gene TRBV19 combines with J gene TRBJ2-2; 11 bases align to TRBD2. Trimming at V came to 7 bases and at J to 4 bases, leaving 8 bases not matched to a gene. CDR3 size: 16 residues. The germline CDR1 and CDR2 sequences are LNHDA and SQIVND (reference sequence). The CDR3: CASTLLAGGSTGELFF. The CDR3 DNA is TGTGCCAGTACCCTTCTAGCGGGAGGTTCCACCGGGGAGCTGTTTTTT.

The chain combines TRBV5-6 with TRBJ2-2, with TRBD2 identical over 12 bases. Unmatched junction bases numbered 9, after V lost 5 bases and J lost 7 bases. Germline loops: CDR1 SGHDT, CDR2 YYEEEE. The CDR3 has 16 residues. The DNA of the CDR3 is TGTGCCAGCAGTTCTAGCGGGAGGGCCGATGGCGGGGAGCTGTTTTTT. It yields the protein CASSSSGRADGGELFF. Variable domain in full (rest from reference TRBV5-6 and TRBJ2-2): DAGVTQSPTHLIKTRGQQVTLRCSPKSGHDTVSWYQQALGQGPQFIFQYYEEEERQRGNFPDRFSGHQFPNYSSELNVNALLLGDSALYLCASSSSGRADGGELFFGEGSRLTVL.

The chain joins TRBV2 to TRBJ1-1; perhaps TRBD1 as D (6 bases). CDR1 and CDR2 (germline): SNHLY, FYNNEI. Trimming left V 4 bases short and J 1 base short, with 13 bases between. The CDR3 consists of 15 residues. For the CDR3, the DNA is TGTGCCAGCAGTGGGAGACAGGCCAGGAACACTGAAGCTTTCTTT. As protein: CASSGRQARNTEAFF.

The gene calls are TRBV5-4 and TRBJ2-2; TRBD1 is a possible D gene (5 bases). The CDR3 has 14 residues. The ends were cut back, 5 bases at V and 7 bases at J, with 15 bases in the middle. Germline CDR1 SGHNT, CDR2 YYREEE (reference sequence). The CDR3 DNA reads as TGTGCCAGCAGAGCTTGGGGCGACGACGGGGAGCTGTTTTTT. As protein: CASRAWGDDGELFF.

The CDR3: CASSSRLDTQYF. The CDR3 nucleotides read TGTGCCAGCAGCTCTAGACTAGATACGCAGTATTTT. The chain joins TRBV11-1 to TRBJ2-3; D ambiguous. Germline V gene data show CDR1 as SGHAT and CDR2 as FQDESV (reference sequence). V lost 4 bases and J 5 bases, leaving 7 bases between the germline ends. The CDR3 is 12 residues long.

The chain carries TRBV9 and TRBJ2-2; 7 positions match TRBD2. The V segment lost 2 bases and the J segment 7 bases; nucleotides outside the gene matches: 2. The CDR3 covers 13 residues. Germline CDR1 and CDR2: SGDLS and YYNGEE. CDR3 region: CASSVTSVGELFF. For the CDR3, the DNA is TGTGCCAGCAGCGTCACTAGCGTCGGGGAGCTGTTTTTT.

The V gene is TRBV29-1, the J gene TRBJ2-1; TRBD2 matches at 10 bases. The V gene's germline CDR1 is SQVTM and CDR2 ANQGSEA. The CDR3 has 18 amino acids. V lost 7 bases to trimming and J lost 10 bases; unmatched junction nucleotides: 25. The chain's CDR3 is CSAKSPGIGLAGASEQFF. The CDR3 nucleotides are TGCAGCGCTAAATCACCCGGTATTGGGCTAGCGGGAGCTAGCGAGCAGTTCTTC.

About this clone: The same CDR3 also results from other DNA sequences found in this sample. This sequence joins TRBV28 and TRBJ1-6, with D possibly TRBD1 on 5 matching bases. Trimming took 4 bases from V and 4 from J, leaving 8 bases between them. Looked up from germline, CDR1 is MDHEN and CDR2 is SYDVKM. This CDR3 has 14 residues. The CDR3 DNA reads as TGTGCCAGCAGTTCTACAGGTTATAATTCACCCCTCCACTTT. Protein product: CASSSTGYNSPLHF.

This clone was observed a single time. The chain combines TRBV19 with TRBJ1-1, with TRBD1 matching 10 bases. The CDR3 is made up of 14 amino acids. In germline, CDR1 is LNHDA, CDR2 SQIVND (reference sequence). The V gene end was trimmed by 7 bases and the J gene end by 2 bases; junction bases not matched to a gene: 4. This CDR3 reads CASTLTGGNTEAFF. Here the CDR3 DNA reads TGTGCCAGTACCCTGACAGGGGGCAACACTGAAGCTTTCTTT.

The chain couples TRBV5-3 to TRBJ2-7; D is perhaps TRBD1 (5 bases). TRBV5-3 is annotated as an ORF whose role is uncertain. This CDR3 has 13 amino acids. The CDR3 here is CIRAQFPLYEQYF. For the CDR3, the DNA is TGTATCAGGGCCCAGTTCCCCCTCTACGAGCAGTACTTC.

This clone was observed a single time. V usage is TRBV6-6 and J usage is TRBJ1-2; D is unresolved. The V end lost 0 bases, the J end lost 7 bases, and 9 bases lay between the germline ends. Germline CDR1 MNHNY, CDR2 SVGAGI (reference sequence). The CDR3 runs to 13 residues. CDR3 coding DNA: TGTGCCAGCAGTTACTCGAAGGAGGGTGGCTACACCTTC. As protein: CASSYSKEGGYTF.

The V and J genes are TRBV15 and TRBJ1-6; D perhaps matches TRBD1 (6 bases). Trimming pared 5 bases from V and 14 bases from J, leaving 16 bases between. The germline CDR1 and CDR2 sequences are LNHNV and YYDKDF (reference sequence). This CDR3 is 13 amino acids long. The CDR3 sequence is CATSLRQDAALHF. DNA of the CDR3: TGTGCCACCAGCCTACGACAGGACGCGGCCCTCCACTTT.

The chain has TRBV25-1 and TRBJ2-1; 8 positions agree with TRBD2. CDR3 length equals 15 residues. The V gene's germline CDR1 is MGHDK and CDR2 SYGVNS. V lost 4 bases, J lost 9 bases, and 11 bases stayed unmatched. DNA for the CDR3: TGTGCCAGCAGTGCACCGGGACTAGAGGGCCTTGAGCAGTTCTTC. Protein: CASSAPGLEGLEQFF.

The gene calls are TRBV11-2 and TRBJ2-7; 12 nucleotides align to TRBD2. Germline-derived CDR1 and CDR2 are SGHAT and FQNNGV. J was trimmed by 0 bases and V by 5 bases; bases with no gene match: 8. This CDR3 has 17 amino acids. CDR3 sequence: CASSPVVTSGSSYEQYF. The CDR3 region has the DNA TGTGCCAGCAGCCCTGTGGTGACTAGCGGGAGCTCCTACGAGCAGTACTTC. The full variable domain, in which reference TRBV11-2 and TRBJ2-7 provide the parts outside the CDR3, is EAGVAQSPRYKIIEKRQSVAFWCNPISGHATLYWYQQILGQGPKLLIQFQNNGVVDDSQLPKDRFSAERLKGVDSTLKIQPAKLEDSAVYLCASSPVVTSGSSYEQYFGPGTRLTVT.